This T cell receptor (beta chain) was sequenced in a study of response to subunit inactivated influenza vaccine. General study results and limits: With each seasonal influenza vaccination, the authors suggested, few new T cells are recruited.

CDR3 length: 12 amino acids. The V gene's germline CDR1 is DFQATT and CDR2 SNEGSKA (reference sequence). Unmatched junction bases numbered 2, after V lost 1 base and J lost 9 bases. About this clonotype: What it binds is unknown.

MiXCR, run by TCRdb on the RT-PCR reads, gives a single entry per CDR3 protein. The sample comprises 630,000 or so distinct CDR3 sequences, around 14% of which are singletons, and 11% rests with the top ten. The chain has TRBV20-1 and TRBJ2-1; 8 bases map to TRBD2. The starting material was PBMCs from blood, obtained 11 to 12 days after vaccination. The TCR comes from a man aged 50 to 60 who received an inactivated influenza vaccine. CDR3 sequence: CSARGAGAEQFF. The CDR3 DNA follows: TGCAGTGCTAGAGGAGCGGGGGCTGAGCAGTTCTTC.